The 7 T cell receptor beta chains in this list originate from one sample, sequenced in a study of response to subunit inactivated influenza vaccine listed by TCRdb under 2018. Libraries were constructed by RT-PCR. Sequencing relied on an Illumina HiSeq 2500. TCRdb reprocessed the public reads (quality trimming at Q25 with fastp, clone calling with MiXCR) and kept in-frame beta chains. Identical CDR3 protein sequences are pooled into one entry, listed with their most common genes and DNA. This sample gives about 170,000 distinct CDR3 sequences in total; 9.5% to 15% of them show up just once. The top ten hold 29% of the sample. The same data also contributed to another study, on T cells expressing NK-cell markers. The second paper further reports: TCR beta cDNA libraries were prepared using 5'RACE template switching, which introduced a universal primer site and unique molecular identifiers.

Sequenced material: CD8+ T cells sorted from PBMCs, taken about 13 days after vaccination. These receptors were obtained from a man in his forties or fifties who received an inactivated influenza vaccine. Donor details come from another sample of the same person, matched by shared clones.

This clonotype has at least ten counts. V gene TRBV6-2 or TRBV6-3 combines with J gene TRBJ2-7; the D is unclear. Trimming shortened V by 2 bases and J by 2 bases, and 7 bases separated the two germline ends. This CDR3 is 13 amino acids long. Germline CDR1 is MNHEY and CDR2 is SVGEGT. The CDR3 bases are TGTGCCAGCAGTTACAGTGGAGCCTACGAGCAGTACTTC. This translates into CASSYSGAYEQYF.

As to this clonotype: With a much larger clone just one base away, this may be a read error. The chain has TRBV4-1 and TRBJ2-7, with D maybe TRBD2 (7 bases). V gave up 3 bases and J gave up 0 bases, with 21 bases separating them. Looked up from germline, CDR1 is MGHRA and CDR2 is YSYEKL. The CDR3 totals 18 residues. Here the CDR3 reads CASSHRLSGGGLSYEQYF. CDR3 sequence (DNA): TGCGCCAGCAGCCATCGTCTTTCGGGCGGGGGCCTCTCCTACGAGCAGTACTTC.

The V call is TRBV7-9, the J call TRBJ2-7; a weak D match, TRBD1 (6 bases). This CDR3 is 13 amino acids long. Trimming shortened V by 2 bases and J by 4 bases, and 9 bases separated the two germline ends. CDR1 and CDR2 (germline): SEHNR, FQNEAQ (reference sequence). The CDR3 is CASSLTGLYEQYF. The CDR3 nucleotides read TGTGCCAGCAGCTTAACAGGGTTGTACGAGCAGTACTTC.

The chain couples TRBV29-1 to TRBJ2-7; tentative D call: TRBD1 (6 bases). V lost 2 bases and J 0 bases, leaving 17 bases between the germline ends. CDR3 length: 16 residues. Germline CDR1 reads SQVTM; CDR2 reads ANQGSEA. CDR3 protein: CSVEFRSRGNSYEQYF. The DNA of the CDR3 is TGCAGCGTTGAATTTCGAAGCAGGGGCAACTCCTACGAGCAGTACTTC.

V usage is TRBV6-2 or TRBV6-3 and J usage is TRBJ1-1; D possibly corresponds to TRBD1 (6 bases). Trimming removed 8 bases at V and 1 base at J, with 11 bases between. The CDR3 sequence is 13 residues long. Germline V CDR1 and CDR2: MNHEY, SVGEGT. The CDR3 sequence: CASLWTANTEAFF. CDR3 DNA: TGTGCCAGCCTATGGACAGCGAACACTGAAGCTTTCTTT.

At least ten counts were recorded for this clonotype. This chain uses TRBV29-1 with TRBJ2-1; possible D gene TRBD2, 6 bases. The CDR3 has 14 residues. Germline values: CDR1 SQVTM, CDR2 ANQGSEA. Between the trimmed V and J ends, which lost 1 base and 7 bases, there was a span of 14 bases. CDR3 DNA sequence: TGCAGCGTTGAAGGTTTCGGGAGTCTGAATGAGCAGTTCTTC. Its translation is CSVEGFGSLNEQFF.

The sample holds a few counts of this clonotype. The chain links TRBV9 to TRBJ2-4; a possible D gene is TRBD2 (6 bases). The V and J ends lost 0 bases and 5 bases respectively, with 15 bases between them. This CDR3 comprises 16 residues. Per the germline V gene, CDR1 is SGDLS and CDR2 is YYNGEE. CDR3 DNA sequence: TGTGCCAGCAGCGTAGGTAGCGGCCTCCAGGAAAACATTCAGTACTTC. Its translation is CASSVGSGLQENIQYF.